Below, 32 T cell receptor beta chains from the same sample are listed, as sequenced in a study of cytomegalovirus exposure and HLA in healthy donors. Amplification used 60 Vbeta primers and 13 Jbeta primers. The assay was immunoSEQ multiplex PCR, and TCRdb's table has in-frame clones only and misses some. This table has about 110,000 clones, 75% to 80% appearing once. The sample was PBMCs. All receptors derive from a woman under 40 in good health and CMV-seronegative.

In this sample, this clone turned up a few times. The J gene is TRBJ2-1, the V gene TRBV4-1; 9 bases map to TRBD2. The CDR3 is made up of 16 amino acids. The V and J ends lost 0 bases and 7 bases, in that order; junction bases with no gene match: 7. Per the germline V gene, CDR1 is MGHRA and CDR2 is YSYEKL. The CDR3 DNA reads as TGCGCCAGCAGCCAAGATCTGTGGACTAGCGTTAATGAGCAGTTCTTC. It yields the protein CASSQDLWTSVNEQFF.

The chain's CDR3 is CASSSRASGGNEQFF. CDR3 nucleotides: TGTGCCAGCAGCTCCAGGGCCTCGGGGGGCAATGAGCAGTTCTTC. The chain uses TRBV5-4 and TRBJ2-1, with 7 bases lining up with TRBD2. CDR3 size: 15 residues. Losses at the gene ends were 3 bases for V and 6 bases for J; bases not matched to a gene: 9. Germline CDR1 is SGHNT and CDR2 is YYREEE (reference sequence).

This clone was detected once. This chain joins TRBV13 and TRBJ2-1; TRBD2 aligns across 10 bases. V trimming: 4 bases; J trimming: 6 bases; junction bases outside the gene matches: 9. The germline CDR1 and CDR2 sequences are PRHDT and FYEKMQ (reference sequence). This CDR3 comprises 16 residues. CDR3 nucleotide sequence: TGTGCCAGCAGCTCCCTTCTAGCGGGAGTTTCCAATGAGCAGTTCTTC. This sequence encodes CASSSLLAGVSNEQFF.

The chain employs TRBV28 and TRBJ2-7, with D maybe TRBD2 (5 bases). The CDR3 has 12 amino acids. Germline assignment: CDR1 MDHEN and CDR2 SYDVKM. V was clipped by 2 bases and J by 8 bases, with 10 bases between them. In DNA, the CDR3 is TGTGCCAGCAGTTTAGCCCCCGGGAAGCAGTACTTC. Translated: CASSLAPGKQYF.

The chain joins TRBV4-3 to TRBJ2-3, with TRBD2 matching over 9 bases. Germline V CDR1 and CDR2: LGHNA, YSLEER. The CDR3 runs to 17 residues. V lost 0 bases, J lost 6 bases, and 10 bases stayed unmatched. The CDR3 region is CASSQEGLIAGVDTQYF. CDR3 DNA: TGCGCCAGCAGCCAAGAAGGATTAATAGCGGGAGTGGATACGCAGTATTTT.

The gene calls are TRBV7-9 and TRBJ1-2, with 8 bases that match TRBD1. The V segment lost 5 bases and the J segment 8 bases; nucleotides outside the gene matches: 7. The CDR3 totals 13 residues. CDR1 SEHNR and CDR2 FQNEAQ come from the germline V gene (reference sequence). The CDR3 protein is CASSPTGVAGYTF. As DNA, the CDR3 is TGTGCCAGCAGCCCGACAGGGGTTGCCGGCTACACCTTC.

This chain uses TRBV7-9 with TRBJ2-7; perhaps TRBD1 as D (5 bases). The germline V gene encodes CDR1 SEHNR and CDR2 FQNEAQ (reference sequence). Deletions cut 5 bases from V and 3 bases from J, with 14 bases between. This CDR3 has 14 amino acids. CDR3 loop: CASSPSTAGYEQYF. The DNA of the CDR3 is TGTGCCAGCAGCCCGTCGACAGCTGGCTACGAGCAGTACTTC.

The rearrangement links TRBV9 to TRBJ2-2, with D maybe TRBD2 (6 bases). The CDR3 extends over 15 amino acids. Germline V lookup: CDR1 SGDLS, CDR2 YYNGEE. V shed 4 bases and J shed 8 bases, with 18 bases lying between them. The CDR3 spells CASSQAGTWYGELFF. The CDR3 DNA is TGTGCCAGCAGCCAAGCTGGGACTTGGTATGGGGAGCTGTTTTTT.

This chain links TRBV7-3 with TRBJ2-1; the match to TRBD2 covers 12 bases. Germline lookup yields CDR1 SGHTA and CDR2 FQGTGA. The CDR3 covers 13 residues. The ends lost 6 bases at V and 10 bases at J; junction bases unmatched: 4. The CDR3 nucleotides are TGTGCCAGCAGTTTGGGGACTAGCGGGGAGCAGTTCTTC. It specifies CASSLGTSGEQFF. Combining the CDR3 with reference TRBV7-3 and TRBJ2-1 gives the whole variable domain GAGVSQTPSNKVTEKGKYVELRCDPISGHTALYWYRQSLGQGPEFLIYFQGTGAADDSGLPNDRFFAVRPEGSVSTLKIQRTERGDSAVYLCASSLGTSGEQFFGPGTRLTVL.

The chain couples TRBV5-6 to TRBJ2-5, with D perhaps TRBD1 (6 bases). V lost 3 bases and J 4 bases, leaving 13 bases between the germline ends. This CDR3 has 14 residues. Germline-derived CDR1 and CDR2 are SGHDT and YYEEEE. CDR3 DNA sequence: TGTGCCAGCAGCTCCAGGGGTTGGCGAGAGACCCAGTACTTC. Translation: CASSSRGWRETQYF.

The chain is built from TRBV18 and TRBJ2-7; D might be TRBD1 (6 bases). Germline V lookup: CDR1 KGHSH, CDR2 LQKENI. CDR3 length: 13 residues. Trimming cost V 3 bases and J 7 bases, with 13 bases left between them. The CDR3, as DNA: TGTGCCAGCTCACCTTGGGACACGGGGGAGCAGTACTTC. Its protein product is CASSPWDTGEQYF.

This clone has just a few counts. This chain joins TRBV5-1 and TRBJ2-7, with 12 bases aligning to TRBD2. The CDR3 loop spans 15 amino acids. The junction had 10 bases not matched to a gene; V was cut back by 7 bases and J by 5 bases. The germline gives CDR1 SGHRS, CDR2 YFSETQ. The CDR3 is CASHEGLAGLNEQYF. The CDR3 DNA reads TGCGCCAGCCACGAGGGACTAGCGGGTCTCAACGAGCAGTACTTC. The full variable domain, completed using reference TRBV5-1 and TRBJ2-7, is KAGVTQTPRYLIKTRGQQVTLSCSPISGHRSVSWYQQTPGQGLQFLFEYFSETQRNKGNFPGRFSGRQFSNSRSEMNVSTLELGDSALYLCASHEGLAGLNEQYFGPGTRLTVT.

The chain is built from TRBV5-1 and TRBJ2-5, with D perhaps matching TRBD1 (6 bases). The germline V gene has CDR1 SGHRS and CDR2 YFSETQ. The CDR3 is 15 amino acids. Trimming stripped 4 bases from V and 2 bases from J, with 15 bases between. The CDR3 is CASSQRTAIQETQYF. CDR3 DNA: TGCGCCAGCAGCCAACGGACAGCCATACAAGAGACCCAGTACTTC.

This chain connects TRBV6-5 to TRBJ2-7, with D possibly matching TRBD2 (5 bases). The ends were cut back, 5 bases at V and 3 bases at J, with 17 bases in the middle. The CDR3 extends over 15 amino acids. From germline, CDR1 is MNHEY and CDR2 SVGAGI. This chain's CDR3 is CASSTRRGPSYEQYF. The DNA for the CDR3 is TGTGCCAGCAGTACGCGGAGAGGGCCAAGCTACGAGCAGTACTTC.

This rearrangement joins TRBV7-2 to TRBJ2-5, with no clear D. The V gene lost 3 bases and the J gene lost 2 bases, with 7 bases spanning the gap. This CDR3 has 13 residues. Germline V lookup: CDR1 SGHTA, CDR2 FQGNSA. This CDR3 is CASSLGPQETQYF. CDR3 DNA: TGTGCCAGCAGCTTGGGCCCACAAGAGACCCAGTACTTC.

The genes are TRBV18 and TRBJ2-3, with D perhaps TRBD2 (5 bases). Trimming left V 2 bases short and J 4 bases short, with 10 bases between. The CDR3 totals 14 residues. The germline V gene has CDR1 KGHSH and CDR2 LQKENI. Here the CDR3 DNA reads TGTGCCAGCTCACCAATCAGCGGCGCAGATACGCAGTATTTT. This sequence encodes CASSPISGADTQYF. Together with reference TRBV18 and TRBJ2-3, the CDR3 gives the full variable domain: NAGVMQNPRHLVRRRGQEARLRCSPMKGHSHVYWYRQLPEEGLKFMVYLQKENIIDESGMPKERFSAEFPKEGPSILRIQQVVRGDSAAYFCASSPISGADTQYFGPGTRLTVL.

V gene TRBV28 combines with J gene TRBJ2-7; 8 nucleotides align to TRBD1. Germline V gene lookup returns CDR1 MDHEN and CDR2 SYDVKM. The CDR3 length is 15 residues. Losses at the gene ends were 6 bases for V and 2 bases for J; bases not matched to a gene: 9. CDR3 protein: CASSHTTGDTYEQYF. CDR3 nucleotide sequence: TGTGCCAGCAGCCATACGACAGGGGACACCTACGAGCAGTACTTC.

The gene calls are TRBV6-5 and TRBJ1-4; possibly TRBD1 for D (5 bases). This CDR3 comprises 15 residues. CDR1 MNHEY and CDR2 SVGAGI come from the germline V gene. Trimming removed 0 bases from V and 7 bases from J, with 12 bases in between. CDR3: CASSYSWGTSEKLFF. DNA of the CDR3: TGTGCCAGCAGTTACTCATGGGGCACGAGTGAAAAACTGTTTTTT.

V gene TRBV29-1 combines with J gene TRBJ2-7; TRBD1 matches at 8 bases. V trimming: 7 bases; J trimming: 3 bases; junction bases outside the gene matches: 5. The V gene's germline CDR1 is SQVTM and CDR2 ANQGSEA. CDR3 length: 12 amino acids. CDR3 sequence: CSASTGVYEQYF. The CDR3 region has the DNA TGCAGCGCATCGACAGGGGTCTACGAGCAGTACTTC.

The chain recombines TRBV2 with TRBJ2-6; D uncertain. Germline V gene lookup returns CDR1 SNHLY and CDR2 FYNNEI. CDR3 size: 14 residues. V gave up 4 bases and J gave up 0 bases, with 4 bases separating them. CDR3 coding DNA: TGTGCCAGCAGTGTTCTCTCTGGGGCCAACGTCCTGACTTTC. Translating it yields CASSVLSGANVLTF.

The chain joins TRBV11-3 to TRBJ2-7, with D unresolved. Trimming took 2 bases from V and 3 from J, leaving 14 bases between them. In germline, CDR1 is SGHNT, CDR2 YENEEA. The CDR3 has 15 residues. The CDR3 region is CASSLSPGPSYEQYF. CDR3 nucleotide sequence: TGTGCCAGCAGCTTAAGTCCAGGTCCAAGCTACGAGCAGTACTTC.

This clone was detected once. The rearrangement joins TRBV11-2 to TRBJ1-1, with 9 bases aligning to TRBD1. The germline gives CDR1 SGHAT, CDR2 FQNNGV. With V trimmed by 2 bases and J by 6 bases, 10 bases remained unmatched. The CDR3 totals 16 residues. CDR3 loop: CASSLPLGQGRAEAFF. The DNA for the CDR3 is TGTGCCAGCAGCTTACCGCTGGGACAGGGAAGAGCTGAAGCTTTCTTT.

This sequence joins TRBV19 and TRBJ1-1; D remains ambiguous. Germline V gene sequence: CDR1 LNHDA, CDR2 SQIVND (reference sequence). The CDR3 is 14 residues long. Trimming took 2 bases from V and 1 from J, leaving 8 bases between them. Written as DNA, the CDR3 is TGTGCCAGTAGTATACGGGGATCGAACACTGAAGCTTTCTTT. Its translation is CASSIRGSNTEAFF.

V gene TRBV7-9 combines with J gene TRBJ1-6; D might be TRBD1 (6 bases). Germline V lookup: CDR1 SEHNR, CDR2 FQNEAQ (reference sequence). Trimming left V 1 base short and J 7 bases short, with 11 bases between. The CDR3 runs 15 residues. The CDR3 is CASSLDRASNSPLHF. CDR3 nucleotide sequence: TGTGCCAGCAGCTTAGACAGGGCCTCAAATTCACCCCTCCACTTT.

V and J are TRBV9 and TRBJ2-5; a possible D gene is TRBD2 (6 bases). V shed 4 bases and J shed 1 base, with 11 bases lying between them. This CDR3 comprises 14 residues. The germline CDR1 and CDR2 sequences are SGDLS and YYNGEE. The CDR3 bases are TGTGCCAGCAGCATCACTAGCCTCCAAGAGACCCAGTACTTC. This gives the protein CASSITSLQETQYF. Supplemented by reference TRBV9 and TRBJ2-5, the full variable domain reads DSGVTQTPKHLITATGQRVTLRCSPRSGDLSVYWYQQSLDQGLQFLIQYYNGEERAKGNILERFSAQQFPDLHSELNLSSLELGDSALYFCASSITSLQETQYFGPGTRLLVL.

This chain links TRBV7-2 with TRBJ2-7, with unresolved D. The CDR3 sequence is 14 residues long. V was cut by 3 bases and J by 2 bases, with 11 bases left in between. Germline CDR1 SGHTA, CDR2 FQGNSA. The CDR3 DNA follows: TGTGCCAGCAGCTTTGCAATTAGAGCCTACGAGCAGTACTTC. It codes for CASSFAIRAYEQYF.

The rearrangement uses TRBV6-5 and TRBJ1-1; D not certain. Between the trimmed V and J ends, which lost 2 bases and 7 bases, there was a span of 14 bases. Germline V gene sequence: CDR1 MNHEY, CDR2 SVGAGI. The CDR3 covers 14 residues. Written as DNA, the CDR3 is TGTGCCAGCAGTTACGATTTAGCACGAGGTGAAGCTTTCTTT. The encoded protein is CASSYDLARGEAFF.

This clone was recorded a few times. The V call is TRBV6-6, the J call TRBJ2-3; possible D gene TRBD2, 5 bases. This CDR3 has 15 residues. V was cut by 2 bases and J by 1 base, with 10 bases left in between. Germline CDR1 reads MNHNY; CDR2 reads SVGAGI (reference sequence). The CDR3 DNA sequence: TGTGCCAGCAGTTACGAAGGGAGAGGCACAGATACGCAGTATTTT. This codes for CASSYEGRGTDTQYF.

This clone was seen only once. The chain uses TRBV5-6 and TRBJ2-5; D gene unclear. CDR3 length: 12 residues. Trimming took off 4 bases at V and 5 bases at J, with 9 bases between the two ends. Germline-derived CDR1 and CDR2 are SGHDT and YYEEEE. DNA of the CDR3: TGTGCCAGCAGCCAACTCCCCGAGACCCAGTACTTC. Protein sequence: CASSQLPETQYF.

This chain uses TRBV29-1 with TRBJ1-2; 8 bases fit TRBD1. CDR1 and CDR2 from the germline V gene are SQVTM and ANQGSEA. This CDR3 contains 12 residues. The ends lost 7 bases at V and 8 bases at J; junction bases unmatched: 9. This CDR3 is CSAPQGGYGYTF. In nucleotides, the CDR3 is TGCAGCGCCCCACAGGGGGGGTACGGCTACACCTTC.

J is TRBJ2-3 and V is TRBV4-1; 12 bases line up with TRBD2. J lost 6 bases, V lost 4 bases, and 2 bases had no gene match. There are 14 residues in the CDR3. The germline V gene has CDR1 MGHRA and CDR2 YSYEKL. CDR3 nucleotide sequence: TGCGCCAGCAGCCTTACTAGCGGGGGGGATACGCAGTATTTT. Residues: CASSLTSGGDTQYF.

The CDR3 coding sequence is TGTGCCAGCAGTTTACCATCAGACAGTTACGGCTACACCTTC. It specifies CASSLPSDSYGYTF. This chain joins TRBV28 and TRBJ1-2; possibly TRBD1 for D (5 bases). Trimming took 2 bases from V and 8 from J, leaving 15 bases between them. This CDR3 region has 14 residues. Germline V gene lookup returns CDR1 MDHEN and CDR2 SYDVKM.